The present entry profiles one TCR beta chain with its context. Its antigen remains unknown. The V gene lost 3 bases and the J gene lost 1 base, with 12 bases spanning the gap. Germline V gene sequence: CDR1 MGHDK, CDR2 SYGVNS. This CDR3 has 15 residues. The data were taken from a study of cytomegalovirus exposure and HLA in healthy donors. Turning to the study itself: The same platform used for the 500 to 850 first-cohort repertoires was also used for the 120 validation repertoires, as a later analysis reported.

TCRdb's copy holds only in-frame clones and misses some; the assay was immunoSEQ multiplex PCR. The sample carries some 270,000 clones, around 85% recorded once. Regarding the study as a whole: Among TCR beta chains, those listed as cytomegalovirus-associated numbered around 160.

This receptor was obtained from a woman aged 18-35 years in good health and CMV-seronegative. The sample consisted of PBMCs. The chain joins TRBV25-1 to TRBJ1-1, with D hard to call. CDR3 sequence reads: CASSDQPGRNTEAFF. The CDR3 DNA is TGTGCCAGCAGTGACCAACCAGGAAGGAACACTGAAGCTTTCTTT.